This TCR beta chain is from a study of T cell changes during pregnancy in multiple sclerosis. Sequencing was performed with immunoSEQ multiplex PCR; in TCRdb, only in-frame clones are kept and a portion is missing. The table lists approximately 61,000 clones, approximately 88% of them singletons. Germline V lookup: CDR1 SGHTA, CDR2 FQGNSA. Trimming took off 5 bases at V and 1 base at J, with 23 bases between the two ends. This CDR3 spans 18 amino acids. The V call is TRBV7-2, the J call TRBJ1-2; D is perhaps TRBD1 (6 bases). The material sequenced was peripheral blood, taken in the first trimester of pregnancy. The clonotype was recovered from a female donor with multiple sclerosis, enrolled in a pregnancy study. The CDR3 region has the DNA TGTGCCAGCAGCATCCGTACCAAGACAGGTCCCCTTAACTATGGCTACACCTTC. It specifies CASSIRTKTGPLNYGYTF.